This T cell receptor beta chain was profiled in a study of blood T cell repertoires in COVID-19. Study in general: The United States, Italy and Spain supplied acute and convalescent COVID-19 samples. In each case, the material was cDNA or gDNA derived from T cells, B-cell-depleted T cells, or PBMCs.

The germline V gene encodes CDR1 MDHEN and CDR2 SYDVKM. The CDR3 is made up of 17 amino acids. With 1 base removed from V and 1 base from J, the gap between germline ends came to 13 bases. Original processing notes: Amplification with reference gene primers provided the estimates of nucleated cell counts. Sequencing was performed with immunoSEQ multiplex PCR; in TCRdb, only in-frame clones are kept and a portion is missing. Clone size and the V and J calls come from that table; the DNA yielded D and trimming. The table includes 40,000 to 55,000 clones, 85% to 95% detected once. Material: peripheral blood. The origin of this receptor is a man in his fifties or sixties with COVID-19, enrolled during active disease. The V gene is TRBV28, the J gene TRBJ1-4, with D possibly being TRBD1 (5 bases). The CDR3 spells CASSLFGGVGTNEKLFF. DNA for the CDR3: TGTGCCAGCAGTTTATTCGGGGGGGTGGGAACTAATGAAAAACTGTTTTTT.